Below are 14 T cell receptor beta chains sequenced from a single sample in a study of response to subunit inactivated influenza vaccine. TCRdb re-called the RT-PCR reads with MiXCR, one entry per CDR3 protein. Of roughly 790,000 distinct CDR3 sequences detected, around 20% appear once; the ten largest clones hold roughly 10%. The material sequenced was PBMCs from blood, taken 5 days after vaccination. These receptors came from a man aged 45 to 65 who received an inactivated influenza vaccine.

This clonotype was seen at least ten times. The chain recombines TRBV20-1 with TRBJ1-2; D remains ambiguous. Trimming removed 0 bases at V and 5 bases at J, with 10 bases between. CDR3 length: 13 residues. CDR1 is DFQATT and CDR2 is SNEGSKA in the germline V gene (reference sequence). Written as DNA, the CDR3 is TGCAGTGCTAGAGATGGGTTGGGATATGGCTACACCTTC. It specifies CSARDGLGYGYTF.

A note on this clonotype: A much larger clone differs by one base, so this may be a read error. This chain links TRBV27 with TRBJ1-1, with no clear D. CDR3 length: 16 residues. Germline V gene lookup returns CDR1 MNHEY and CDR2 SMNVEV (reference sequence). In nucleotides, the CDR3 is TGTGCCAGCAGCCCCACCGTAGCGACGATGAACCCTGAAGCTTTCTTT. It codes for CASSPTVATMNPEAFF.

The rearrangement links TRBV12-3 or TRBV12-4 to TRBJ1-2, with D maybe TRBD1 (5 bases). There are 13 residues in the CDR3. V was clipped by 7 bases and J by 5 bases, with 14 bases between them. The CDR3 sequence is CASTPGTDYGYTF. Written as DNA, the CDR3 is TGTGCCAGCACCCCCGGGACGGATTATGGCTACACCTTC.

The J gene is TRBJ2-5, the V gene TRBV29-1; tentatively, D is TRBD1 (6 bases). The CDR3 runs 13 residues. Germline V gives CDR1 SQVTM, CDR2 ANQGSEA. The V and J ends lost 2 bases and 2 bases respectively, with 9 bases between them. The CDR3 spells CSVELDSQETQYF. The CDR3 DNA follows: TGCAGCGTTGAACTGGACAGTCAAGAGACCCAGTACTTC.

The chain is built from TRBV14 and TRBJ2-1; 9 bases map to TRBD2. CDR3 size: 16 residues. CDR1 and CDR2 from the germline V gene are SGHDN and FVKESK. The J segment lost 5 bases and the V segment lost 3 bases, leaving 8 bases of the junction unmatched. The CDR3 here is CASSHLLSSGNNEQFF. DNA of the CDR3: TGTGCCAGCAGCCACCTTCTGTCTAGCGGGAACAATGAGCAGTTCTTC. Supplemented by reference TRBV14 and TRBJ2-1, the full variable domain reads EAGVTQFPSHSVIEKGQTVTLRCDPISGHDNLYWYRRVMGKEIKFLLHFVKESKQDESGMPNNRFLAERTGGTYSTLKVQPAELEDSGVYFCASSHLLSSGNNEQFFGPGTRLTVL.

In this sample, this clonotype turned up a few times. This sequence joins TRBV20-1 and TRBJ2-3; possibly TRBD1 for D (5 bases). Germline loops: CDR1 DFQATT, CDR2 SNEGSKA (reference sequence). This CDR3 spans 15 amino acids. V lost 5 bases and J lost 1, with 16 bases in between. The CDR3 bases are TGCAGTGCTGGCAGGGCCAGATTGGGCACAGATACGCAGTATTTT. Translation gives CSAGRARLGTDTQYF.

The chain couples TRBV10-3 to TRBJ2-1, with 7 nucleotides matching TRBD2. Trimming cost V 7 bases and J 9 bases; bases outside gene matches: 12. CDR1 and CDR2 from the germline V gene are ENHRY and SYGVKD. The CDR3 is made up of 14 amino acids. Written as DNA, the CDR3 is TGTGCCATCACGAGGGACGGCGGGAGTGGTGAGCAGTTCTTC. Protein: CAITRDGGSGEQFF.

The V gene is TRBV20-1, the J gene TRBJ2-3; 8 nucleotides match TRBD2. Trimming at V came to 1 base and at J to 3 bases, leaving 9 bases not matched to a gene. CDR1 is DFQATT and CDR2 is SNEGSKA in the germline V gene (reference sequence). The CDR3 is made up of 16 amino acids. For the CDR3, the DNA is TGCAGTGCTAGAGGTTGGCGGGGGGCACTTACAGATACGCAGTATTTT. Translating it yields CSARGWRGALTDTQYF.

There are a few counts of this clonotype. The genes are TRBV7-2 and TRBJ2-5, with 15 nucleotides matching TRBD2. This CDR3 comprises 18 residues. V shed 0 bases, J shed 5 bases, and the junction held 7 bases outside the gene matches. Germline CDR1 SGHTA, CDR2 FQGNSA. The CDR3 loop is CASSLAWTSGRARETQYF. CDR3 sequence (DNA): TGTGCCAGCAGCTTAGCTTGGACTAGCGGGAGGGCTCGGGAGACCCAGTACTTC.

The chain links TRBV28 to TRBJ2-7; TRBD1 aligns across 7 bases. Germline-derived CDR1 and CDR2 are MDHEN and SYDVKM. Trimming took 4 bases from V and 3 from J; bases not matched to a gene: 9. The CDR3 consists of 15 residues. The CDR3 loop is CASSSSTAGGYEQYF. The CDR3, as DNA: TGTGCCAGCAGTTCATCCACGGCAGGGGGCTACGAGCAGTACTTC.

The rearrangement links TRBV10-1 to TRBJ2-2; weak D call: TRBD1 (6 bases). The V and J ends lost 7 bases and 6 bases respectively, with 12 bases between them. The V gene's germline CDR1 is WNHNN and CDR2 SYGVQD (reference sequence). This CDR3 spans 13 amino acids. In nucleotides, the CDR3 is TGCGCCAGCAATAACAGGGAATCCGGGGAGCTGTTTTTT. Translated: CASNNRESGELFF.

This chain links TRBV7-2 with TRBJ2-1, with 9 bases fitting TRBD1. The V gene end was trimmed by 1 base and the J gene end by 9 bases; junction bases not matched to a gene: 7. The CDR3 is 15 residues long. Germline V gives CDR1 SGHTA, CDR2 FQGNSA. The CDR3 protein is CASSLGGQGRTEQFF. CDR3 nucleotides: TGTGCCAGCAGCTTAGGAGGACAGGGGCGTACTGAGCAGTTCTTC.

The chain carries TRBV20-1 and TRBJ1-2; the match to TRBD1 covers 7 bases. CDR3 length: 13 amino acids. Looked up from germline, CDR1 is DFQATT and CDR2 is SNEGSKA (reference sequence). Germline trimming cut 3 bases from V and 4 bases from J; bases unmatched to any gene: 5. CDR3 residues: CSASEQGIYGYTF. Here the CDR3 DNA reads TGCAGTGCTAGTGAACAGGGGATCTATGGCTACACCTTC.

The chain uses TRBV7-9 and TRBJ2-2; tentative D call: TRBD1 (6 bases). The ends were cut back, 4 bases at V and 5 bases at J, with 11 bases in the middle. Germline CDR1 SEHNR, CDR2 FQNEAQ (reference sequence). The CDR3 contains 14 residues. CDR3 residues: CASSSIDRTGELFF. Written as DNA, the CDR3 is TGTGCCAGCAGCTCAATTGACAGGACCGGGGAGCTGTTTTTT.